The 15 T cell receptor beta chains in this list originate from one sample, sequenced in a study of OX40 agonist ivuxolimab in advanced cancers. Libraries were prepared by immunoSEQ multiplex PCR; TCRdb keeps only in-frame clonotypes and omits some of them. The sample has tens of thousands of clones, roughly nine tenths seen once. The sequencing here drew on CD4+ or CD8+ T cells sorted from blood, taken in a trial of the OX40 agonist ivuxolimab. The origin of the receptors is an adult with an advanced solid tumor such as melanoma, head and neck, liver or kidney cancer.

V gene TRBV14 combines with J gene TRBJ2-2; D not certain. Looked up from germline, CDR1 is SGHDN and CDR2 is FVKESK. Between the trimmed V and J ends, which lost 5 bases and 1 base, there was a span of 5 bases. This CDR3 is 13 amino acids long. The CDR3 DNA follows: TGTGCCAGCAGCTTACAGAACACCGGGGAGCTGTTTTTT. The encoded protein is CASSLQNTGELFF.

This chain's CDR3 is CSVGASQSYEQYF. In nucleotides, the CDR3 is TGCAGCGTTGGGGCCAGCCAATCCTACGAGCAGTACTTC. The chain combines TRBV29-1 with TRBJ2-7, with unresolved D. The CDR3 spans 13 residues. V was cut by 4 bases and J by 1 base, with 11 bases left in between. Germline CDR1 reads SQVTM; CDR2 reads ANQGSEA.

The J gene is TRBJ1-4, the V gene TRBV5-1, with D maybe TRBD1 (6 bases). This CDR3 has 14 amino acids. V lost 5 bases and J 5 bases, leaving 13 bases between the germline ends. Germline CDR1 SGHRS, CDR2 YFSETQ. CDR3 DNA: TGCGCCAGCAGAAGGACAGCGAGCAATGAAAAACTGTTTTTT. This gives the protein CASRRTASNEKLFF.

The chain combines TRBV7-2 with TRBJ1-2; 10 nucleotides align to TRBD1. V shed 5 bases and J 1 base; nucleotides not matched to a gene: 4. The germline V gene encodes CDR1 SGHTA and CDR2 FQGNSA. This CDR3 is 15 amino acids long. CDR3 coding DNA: TGTGCCAGCAGCACTGGACAGGGGGTTAACTATGGCTACACCTTC. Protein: CASSTGQGVNYGYTF.

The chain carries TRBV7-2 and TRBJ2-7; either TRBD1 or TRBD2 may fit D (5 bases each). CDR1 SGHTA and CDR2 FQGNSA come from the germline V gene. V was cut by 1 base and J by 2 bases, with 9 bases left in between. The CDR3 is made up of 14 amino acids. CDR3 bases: TGTGCCAGCAGCTTAGAGACGGGACCCTACGAGCAGTACTTC. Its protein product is CASSLETGPYEQYF. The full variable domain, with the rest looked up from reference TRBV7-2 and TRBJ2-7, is GAGVSQSPSNKVTEKGKDVELRCDPISGHTALYWYRQSLGQGLEFLIYFQGNSAPDKSGLPSDRFSAERTGGSVSTLTIQRTQQEDSAVYLCASSLETGPYEQYFGPGTRLTVT.

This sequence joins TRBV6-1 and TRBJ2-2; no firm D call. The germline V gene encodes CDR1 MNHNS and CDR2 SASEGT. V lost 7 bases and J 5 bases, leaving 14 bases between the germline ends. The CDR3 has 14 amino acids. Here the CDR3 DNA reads TGTGCCAGCACTTTACAGATGAGTACCGGGGAGCTGTTTTTT. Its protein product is CASTLQMSTGELFF.

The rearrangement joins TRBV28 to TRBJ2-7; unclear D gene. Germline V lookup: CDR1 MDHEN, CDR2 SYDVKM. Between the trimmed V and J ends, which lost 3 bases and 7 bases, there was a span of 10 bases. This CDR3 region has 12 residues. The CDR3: CASSLSRLEQYF. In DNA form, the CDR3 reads TGTGCCAGCAGTTTGTCTCGCCTTGAGCAGTACTTC.

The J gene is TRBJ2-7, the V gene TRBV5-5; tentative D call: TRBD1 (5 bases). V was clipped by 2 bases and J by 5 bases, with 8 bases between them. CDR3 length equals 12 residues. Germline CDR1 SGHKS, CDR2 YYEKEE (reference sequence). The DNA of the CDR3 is TGTGCCAGCAGCTTTCAGGGCCACGAGCAGTACTTC. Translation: CASSFQGHEQYF.

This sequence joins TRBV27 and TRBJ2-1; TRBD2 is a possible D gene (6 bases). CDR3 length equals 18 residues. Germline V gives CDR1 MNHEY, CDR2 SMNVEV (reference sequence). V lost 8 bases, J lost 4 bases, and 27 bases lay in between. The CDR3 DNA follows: TGTGCCAGCGGCGGGACTCCAGTCGGGTTGGTAGCTTACAATGAGCAGTTCTTC. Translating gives CASGGTPVGLVAYNEQFF.

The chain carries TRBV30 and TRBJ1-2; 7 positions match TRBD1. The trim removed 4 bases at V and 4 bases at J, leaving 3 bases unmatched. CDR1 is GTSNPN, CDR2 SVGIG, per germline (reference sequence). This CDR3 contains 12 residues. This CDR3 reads CAWTGTVYGYTF. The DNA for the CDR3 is TGTGCCTGGACCGGGACAGTCTATGGCTACACCTTC.

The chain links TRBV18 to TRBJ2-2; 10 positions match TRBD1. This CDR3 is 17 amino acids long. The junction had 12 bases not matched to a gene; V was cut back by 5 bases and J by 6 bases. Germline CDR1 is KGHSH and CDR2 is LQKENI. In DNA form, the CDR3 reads TGTGCCAGCTCAATCCGGGACAGGGGCGGATCGGCCGGGGAGCTGTTTTTT. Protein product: CASSIRDRGGSAGELFF.

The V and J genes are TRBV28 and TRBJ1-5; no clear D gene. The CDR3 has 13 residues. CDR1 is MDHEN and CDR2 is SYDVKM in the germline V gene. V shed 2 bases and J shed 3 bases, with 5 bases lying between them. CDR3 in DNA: TGTGCCAGCAGTTTAGGTATCAATCAGCCCCAGCATTTT. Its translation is CASSLGINQPQHF.

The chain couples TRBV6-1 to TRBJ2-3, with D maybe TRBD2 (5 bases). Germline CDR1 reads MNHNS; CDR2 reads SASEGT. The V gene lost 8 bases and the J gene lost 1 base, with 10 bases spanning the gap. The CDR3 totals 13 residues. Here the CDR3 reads CASEMRGTDTQYF. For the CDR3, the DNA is TGTGCCAGCGAAATGAGGGGCACAGATACGCAGTATTTT.

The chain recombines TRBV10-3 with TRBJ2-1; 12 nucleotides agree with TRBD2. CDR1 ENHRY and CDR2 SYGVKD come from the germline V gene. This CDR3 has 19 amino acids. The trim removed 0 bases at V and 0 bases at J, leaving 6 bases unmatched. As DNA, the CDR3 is TGTGCCATCAGTGAGTCGACAGGACTAGCGGGGAGCTCCTACAATGAGCAGTTCTTC. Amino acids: CAISESTGLAGSSYNEQFF.

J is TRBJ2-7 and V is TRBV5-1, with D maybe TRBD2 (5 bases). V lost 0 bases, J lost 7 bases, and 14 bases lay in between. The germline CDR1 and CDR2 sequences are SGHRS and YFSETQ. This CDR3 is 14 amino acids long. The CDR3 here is CASSLGQRPTEQYF. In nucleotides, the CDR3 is TGCGCCAGCAGCTTGGGCCAGCGGCCTACGGAGCAGTACTTC.